A selection of T cell receptor beta chains follows, all from one sample in a study of CD8 T cells in ankylosing spondylitis. TCRdb redid the calling of the 5' RACE reads with MiXCR, one entry per CDR3 protein. The sample includes about 140,000 distinct CDR3 sequences, around 32% of them seen just once. The sequenced sample consisted of synovial fluid, either unsorted or a sorted T cell fraction (not recorded which). The receptor set was obtained from a male donor with ankylosing spondylitis. CDR3s include the opening cysteine and the closing phenylalanine or tryptophan. Each record gives: V gene, clone size, CDR3 protein. Clone size is stated in some rows and not others, as once, few, many or a class when expanded.

>TRBV7-3|.
CASSLSPSGTNTGELFF
>TRBV7-2|.
CASSPGGYSNQPQHF
>TRBV6-2/TRBV6-3|many
CASSLFGDEQYF
>TRBV27|.
CASSLLLAGGIGELFF
>TRBV12-3/TRBV12-4|.
CASSLFGGNTIYF
>TRBV20-1|few
CSFGDNTEAFF
>TRBV23-1|.
CASSQQGARNQETQYF
>TRBV11-2|.
CASSIQRGVYDEQFF
>TRBV7-8|few
CASSLGTSVTGELFF
>TRBV28|few
CASSPDTPFNEKLFF
>TRBV2|few
CASRIGSSDYGYTF
>TRBV27|many
CASKVQGRDTEAFF
>TRBV5-1|.
CASSDGGDEKLFF
>TRBV28|.
CASGGTGANYGYTF
>TRBV20-1|few
CSARRLVGYEQFF
>TRBV27|many
CASSSDRGRRPEAFF
>TRBV4-1|.
CASSQLGEGMNTEAFF
>TRBV7-9|.
CASSKNSGGTDTQYF
>TRBV7-8|few
CASSLDREAFF
>TRBV12-3/TRBV12-4|.
CASGQSTYEQYF
>TRBV7-6|.
CASSRSPELTGISYNEQFF
>TRBV7-2|.
CASSLAVVDGGSYGYTF
>TRBV6-1|.
CASTEVLNTEAFF
>TRBV12-3/TRBV12-4|many
CASSLGGRDNSPLHF
>TRBV3-1|.
CASARDSGGQPQHF
>TRBV20-1|few
CSASSRQHLDEQFF
>TRBV7-9|few
CASSLGGGGIYEQYF
>TRBV7-9|few
CASSLSARGGHNYGYTF
>TRBV12-3/TRBV12-4|once
CASSGGDRVASPLHF
>TRBV7-9|.
CASSVLAVQETQYF
>TRBV20-1|many
CSARDHTSGGLREFF
>TRBV7-9|few
CASSLLGQGFVRYEQYF
>TRBV30|few
CAWTKGNTEAFF
>TRBV7-9|.
CASSAGLAGVGTDTQYF
>TRBV7-2|.
CASSATSGSYEQYF
>TRBV28|many
CASSLEGSPRGYTF
>TRBV20-1|.
CSARPGLAGTTGYEQYF
>TRBV5-1|few
CASTFQTGQTSEAFF
>TRBV25-1|many
CASSDGGYTEAFF
>TRBV29-1|.
CSVLVTDTQYF
>TRBV19|.
CASSIGLGDSSYNEQFF
>TRBV6-1|many
CASREGGLWEKLFF
>TRBV7-8|.
CASSLGSSGITDTQYF